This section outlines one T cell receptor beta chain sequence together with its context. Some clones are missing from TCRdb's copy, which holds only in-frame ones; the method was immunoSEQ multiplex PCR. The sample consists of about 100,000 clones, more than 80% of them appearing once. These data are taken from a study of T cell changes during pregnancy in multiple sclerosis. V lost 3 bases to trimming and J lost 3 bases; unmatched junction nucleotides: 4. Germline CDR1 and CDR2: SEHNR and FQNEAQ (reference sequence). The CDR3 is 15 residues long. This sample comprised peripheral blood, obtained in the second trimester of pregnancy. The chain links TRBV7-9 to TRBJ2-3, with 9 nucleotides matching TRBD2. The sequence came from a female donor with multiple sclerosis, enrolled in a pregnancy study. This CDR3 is CASSFDSGSTDTQYF. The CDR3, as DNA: TGTGCCAGCAGCTTTGATAGCGGGAGTACAGATACGCAGTATTTT.